The clone carrying this TCR beta chain showed up just a few times. These data originate in a study of cytomegalovirus exposure and HLA in healthy donors. The PCR made use of 60 Vbeta and 13 Jbeta primers. The method was immunoSEQ multiplex PCR; TCRdb's version includes in-frame clones alone and lacks a portion of them. The sample contains around 220,000 clones, 65% to 90% of which appear only once. Specimen: PBMCs. This receptor was obtained from a girl aged 5 to 17 in good health and CMV-seronegative.

CDR3 sequence: CASSYSAGGEKLFF. The CDR3 coding sequence is TGTGCCAGCAGTTACTCTGCTGGGGGGGAAAAACTGTTTTTT. This rearrangement joins TRBV6-5 to TRBJ1-4; perhaps TRBD1 as D (5 bases). The V gene lost 0 bases and the J gene lost 8 bases, with 10 bases spanning the gap. The germline V gene has CDR1 MNHEY and CDR2 SVGAGI. This CDR3 region has 14 residues.